The next 9 T cell receptor beta chains were all read from a single sample in a study of cytomegalovirus exposure and HLA in healthy donors. Use of 60 Vbeta and 13 Jbeta primers characterized the PCR. Produced via immunoSEQ multiplex PCR; TCRdb's table is partial and in-frame only. Its clone listing holds around 97,000 clones. Input material: PBMCs. The receptors were gathered from a man between 35 and 55 years old in good health and CMV-seronegative.

The rearrangement links TRBV9 to TRBJ2-2; 9 nucleotides align to TRBD2. The length of the CDR3 is 16 residues. From germline, CDR1 is SGDLS and CDR2 YYNGEE. V lost 4 bases, J lost 5 bases, and 9 bases stayed unmatched. CDR3 region: CASSPGTSLSTGELFF. CDR3 DNA: TGTGCCAGCAGCCCCGGGACTAGCCTTAGTACCGGGGAGCTGTTTTTT.

CDR3 residues: CASSPRQGPYEQYF. The CDR3 region has the DNA TGTGCCAGCAGTCCCCGACAGGGACCCTACGAGCAGTACTTC. The chain carries TRBV27 and TRBJ2-7, with TRBD1 identical over 7 bases. The junction had 6 bases not matched to a gene; V was cut back by 5 bases and J by 2 bases. The CDR3 extends over 14 amino acids. Germline-derived CDR1 and CDR2 are MNHEY and SMNVEV (reference sequence).

The V call is TRBV28, the J call TRBJ2-2; tentatively, D is TRBD1 (5 bases). Germline V CDR1 and CDR2: MDHEN, SYDVKM. The V and J ends lost 5 bases and 4 bases respectively, with 11 bases between them. The length of the CDR3 is 14 residues. CDR3 in amino acids: CASSRQSLTGELFF. In nucleotides, the CDR3 is TGTGCCAGCAGTAGACAGTCTCTCACCGGGGAGCTGTTTTTT.

The CDR3 here is CAWSVLAGLNEQFF. The CDR3 DNA is TGTGCCTGGAGTGTACTAGCGGGGCTAAATGAGCAGTTCTTC. The V call is TRBV30, the J call TRBJ2-1, with 10 positions matching TRBD2. CDR1 and CDR2 from the germline V gene are GTSNPN and SVGIG (reference sequence). The CDR3 is 14 amino acids. Unmatched junction bases numbered 3, after V lost 0 bases and J lost 7 bases.

The chain carries TRBV5-4 and TRBJ1-1, with D possibly being TRBD1 (6 bases). This CDR3 is built from 16 residues. V was pared by 4 bases and J by 1 base, with 17 bases between. Germline loops: CDR1 SGHNT, CDR2 YYREEE (reference sequence). CDR3 in DNA: TGTGCCAGCAGCGGCGGGCAGGGGTCCAGGAACACTGAAGCTTTCTTT. Translation: CASSGGQGSRNTEAFF. The whole variable domain, remainder taken from reference TRBV5-4 and TRBJ1-1, is ETGVTQSPTHLIKTRGQQVTLRCSSQSGHNTVSWYQQALGQGPQFIFQYYREEENGRGNFPPRFSGLQFPNYSSELNVNALELDDSALYLCASSGGQGSRNTEAFFGQGTRLTVV.

As concerns this clone: An end of the junction differs from the germline gene, which may be a read error. Other DNA sequences in the sample encode the same CDR3. The rearrangement links TRBV5-1 to TRBJ1-2; perhaps TRBD1 as D (6 bases). This CDR3 comprises 17 residues. Germline V gene data show CDR1 as SGHRS and CDR2 as YFSETQ. DNA of the CDR3: TGTGCCAGCAGCTTCGGACAGACAGTTACCCCTAACTATGGCTACACCTTC. Translated: CASSFGQTVTPNYGYTF. Combining the CDR3 with reference TRBV5-1 and TRBJ1-2 gives the whole variable domain KAGVTQTPRYLIKTRGQQVTLSCSPISGHRSVSWYQQTPGQGLQFLFEYFSETQRNKGNFPGRFSGRQFSNSRSEMNVSTLELGDSALYLCASSFGQTVTPNYGYTFGSGTRLTVV.

This rearrangement joins TRBV29-1 to TRBJ2-5; 9 bases are a match to TRBD2. The J call is uncertain, as TRBJ2-7 better fits the DNA end. The CDR3 consists of 13 residues. Germline CDR1 and CDR2: SQVTM and ANQGSEA. CDR3 residues: CSVGGRAEYEQYF. DNA for the CDR3: TGCAGCGTTGGCGGGAGGGCCGAGTACGAGCAGTACTTC.

The rearrangement links TRBV7-9 to TRBJ1-4; 9 bases are shared with TRBD1. V was clipped by 4 bases and J by 7 bases; unmatched bases: 7. The CDR3 loop spans 15 amino acids. CDR1 and CDR2 (germline): SEHNR, FQNEAQ (reference sequence). For the CDR3, the DNA is TGTGCCAGCAGCTATCTAGGGACAGGGAGTGAAAAACTGTTTTTT. Amino acid sequence: CASSYLGTGSEKLFF.

The chain is built from TRBV7-2 and TRBJ2-7; the D is unclear. The CDR3 spans 11 residues. Between the trimmed V and J ends, which lost 0 bases and 7 bases, there was a span of 4 bases. Germline V gene data show CDR1 as SGHTA and CDR2 as FQGNSA. The CDR3 DNA follows: TGTGCCAGCAGCTTAGCTCTGGAGCAGTACTTC. This sequence encodes CASSLALEQYF. The full variable domain, in which reference TRBV7-2 and TRBJ2-7 provide the parts outside the CDR3, is GAGVSQSPSNKVTEKGKDVELRCDPISGHTALYWYRQSLGQGLEFLIYFQGNSAPDKSGLPSDRFSAERTGGSVSTLTIQRTQQEDSAVYLCASSLALEQYFGPGTRLTVT.